These 18 T cell receptor beta chains were sequenced from one sample in a study of cytomegalovirus exposure and HLA in healthy donors. Primers for the PCR totalled 60 Vbeta and 13 Jbeta. Profiling relied on immunoSEQ multiplex PCR, and the TCRdb table lists in-frame clones only, not all of them. In the table there are under 200,000 clones, 77% of which are singletons. Sequencing used PBMCs. The receptor set was obtained from a man in his forties or fifties in good health and CMV-seropositive.

The J gene is TRBJ1-5, the V gene TRBV18; the D is unclear. In germline, CDR1 is KGHSH, CDR2 LQKENI. This CDR3 is 17 amino acids long. The germline V and J ends were trimmed by 6 bases and 0 bases, with 18 bases remaining between them. This CDR3 reads CASSQTTSHYSNQPQHF. The CDR3, as DNA: TGTGCCAGCTCGCAAACCACATCACATTATAGCAATCAGCCCCAGCATTTT.

This chain joins TRBV2 and TRBJ1-5; D perhaps matches TRBD1 (6 bases). The CDR3 loop spans 13 amino acids. Looked up from germline, CDR1 is SNHLY and CDR2 is FYNNEI. The V end lost 7 bases, the J end lost 2 bases, and 9 bases lay between the germline ends. The CDR3 DNA sequence: TGTGCCAGCAAGGGGGTCGGCAATCAGCCCCAGCATTTT. Amino acid sequence: CASKGVGNQPQHF.

This clone was picked up one time. V gene TRBV4-3 combines with J gene TRBJ1-1, with D possibly matching TRBD1 (6 bases). CDR3 length: 15 amino acids. Germline lookup yields CDR1 LGHNA and CDR2 YSLEER. Trimming removed 3 bases from V and 1 base from J, with 12 bases in between. The CDR3 region is CASSHGQLSNTEAFF. CDR3 bases: TGCGCCAGCAGCCATGGACAGCTGTCGAACACTGAAGCTTTCTTT.

This clone has only one observation. V gene TRBV7-2 combines with J gene TRBJ1-1, with D unresolved. This CDR3 has 14 residues. V gave up 2 bases and J gave up 1 base, with 8 bases separating them. CDR1 is SGHTA, CDR2 FQGNSA, per germline. In nucleotides, the CDR3 is TGTGCCAGCAGCTTATGGGGAGGGAACACTGAAGCTTTCTTT. Translating it yields CASSLWGGNTEAFF.

The chain couples TRBV28 to TRBJ2-7; a weak D match, TRBD2 (5 bases). Trimming shortened V by 7 bases and J by 3 bases, and 13 bases separated the two germline ends. The CDR3 is 13 residues long. The germline gives CDR1 MDHEN, CDR2 SYDVKM. The chain's CDR3 is CASKEGADYEQYF. DNA of the CDR3: TGTGCCAGCAAAGAGGGAGCGGACTACGAGCAGTACTTC.

This clone was counted a few times. The rearrangement joins TRBV4-3 to TRBJ2-3; TRBD1 agrees at 9 bases. This CDR3 has 13 amino acids. V shed 5 bases and J 9 bases; nucleotides not matched to a gene: 6. Looked up from germline, CDR1 is LGHNA and CDR2 is YSLEER. In nucleotides, the CDR3 is TGCGCCAGCAGCTATCACGACAGGGGGACGCAGTATTTT. It translates to CASSYHDRGTQYF.

The genes are TRBV2 and TRBJ1-3, with a tentative D call TRBD1 (5 bases). From germline, CDR1 is SNHLY and CDR2 FYNNEI. Trimming cost V 8 bases and J 0 bases, with 14 bases left between them. The CDR3 totals 15 residues. The CDR3 DNA is TGTGCCAGCTGTCAGGGAAGGGGCTCTGGAAACACCATATATTTT. It encodes CASCQGRGSGNTIYF.

This clone was seen a single time. The V gene is TRBV7-9, the J gene TRBJ1-1, with D possibly being TRBD1 (5 bases). Looked up from germline, CDR1 is SEHNR and CDR2 is FQNEAQ (reference sequence). CDR3 size: 12 residues. Trimming stripped 3 bases from V and 8 bases from J, with 10 bases between. CDR3 protein: CASSFQGPEAFF. The CDR3 DNA follows: TGTGCCAGCAGCTTTCAGGGTCCAGAAGCTTTCTTT.

The V call is TRBV27, the J call TRBJ1-6; no definite D call. The CDR3 is 18 amino acids. CDR1 is MNHEY, CDR2 SMNVEV, per germline (reference sequence). Trimming stripped 3 bases from V and 0 bases from J, with 15 bases between. The CDR3 DNA is TGTGCCAGCAGTTTCTTCGGAGCCCGAAGCTCCTATAATTCACCCCTCCACTTT. Protein product: CASSFFGARSSYNSPLHF.

DNA for the CDR3: TGTGCCAGCAGCACAGGGGGCTCACCCCTCCACTTT. Translating gives CASSTGGSPLHF. The rearrangement joins TRBV7-7 to TRBJ1-6, with 9 bases lining up with TRBD1. V gave up 5 bases and J gave up 10 bases; unmatched junction bases: 0. The CDR3 runs 12 residues. Germline lookup yields CDR1 SSHAT and CDR2 FNYEAQ (reference sequence).

V and J are TRBV5-5 and TRBJ2-1; tentative D call: TRBD1 (7 bases). The V gene's germline CDR1 is SGHKS and CDR2 YYEKEE (reference sequence). The CDR3 is 17 amino acids. V lost 3 bases, J lost 5 bases, and 21 bases lay in between. Written as DNA, the CDR3 is TGTGCCAGCAGCTGGGGGGCCTACCGGGACAGCCACAATGAGCAGTTCTTC. Translating gives CASSWGAYRDSHNEQFF.

The chain links TRBV6-5 to TRBJ1-1; a possible D gene is TRBD1 (6 bases). This CDR3 spans 16 amino acids. Germline CDR1 reads MNHEY; CDR2 reads SVGAGI. V gave up 2 bases and J gave up 5 bases, with 18 bases separating them. This chain's CDR3 is CASSYRTTGRGTEAFF. The CDR3 DNA follows: TGTGCCAGCAGTTACCGAACAACAGGGCGCGGGACTGAAGCTTTCTTT.

This clone was recorded once. The chain employs TRBV9 and TRBJ2-5, with TRBD1 matching over 8 bases. The length of the CDR3 is 17 residues. Germline trimming cut 2 bases from V and 0 bases from J; bases unmatched to any gene: 9. Germline V gives CDR1 SGDLS, CDR2 YYNGEE. CDR3: CASSVPRTGRYQETQYF. In nucleotides, the CDR3 is TGTGCCAGCAGCGTCCCCAGGACAGGGAGATACCAAGAGACCCAGTACTTC.

The V and J genes are TRBV4-2 and TRBJ2-1; TRBD2 aligns across 14 bases. Germline assignment: CDR1 LGHNA and CDR2 YNFKEQ. The CDR3 is 16 amino acids. Trimming cost V 3 bases and J 8 bases; bases outside gene matches: 6. CDR3 sequence: CASSQLTSGGADEQFF. DNA for the CDR3: TGTGCCAGCAGCCAGTTGACTAGCGGGGGGGCCGATGAGCAGTTCTTC.

This chain links TRBV5-1 with TRBJ2-3; 8 positions agree with TRBD2. Germline V gives CDR1 SGHRS, CDR2 YFSETQ. The V gene end was trimmed by 0 bases and the J gene end by 3 bases; junction bases not matched to a gene: 6. This CDR3 is built from 16 residues. For the CDR3, the DNA is TGCGCCAGCAGCTTGGCCTTGACGGGGGGGACAGATACGCAGTATTTT. It encodes CASSLALTGGTDTQYF.

CDR3 loop: CSVSDYSYEQYF. In nucleotides, the CDR3 is TGCAGCGTTTCAGACTACTCCTACGAGCAGTACTTC. V is TRBV29-1 and J is TRBJ2-7; tentatively, D is TRBD2 (5 bases). Trimming took off 5 bases at V and 0 bases at J, with 8 bases between the two ends. Germline CDR1 and CDR2: SQVTM and ANQGSEA. This CDR3 comprises 12 residues.

There are a few counts of this clone. The J gene is TRBJ2-7, the V gene TRBV27; tentative D call: TRBD1 (5 bases). The V end was cut by 0 bases, the J end by 3 bases, with 9 bases between. The CDR3 contains 14 residues. Per the germline V gene, CDR1 is MNHEY and CDR2 is SMNVEV (reference sequence). The CDR3, as DNA: TGTGCCAGCAGTTTATCCAGGGATGGCTACGAGCAGTACTTC. It is translated as CASSLSRDGYEQYF.

As regards this clone: Germline is not matched at one junction end, which may reflect a read error. The CDR3 region has the DNA TGTGCCAGCACCTTAGACAGTACCTACGAGCAGTACTTC. This translates into CASTLDSTYEQYF. V and J are TRBV7-4 and TRBJ2-7; weak D call: TRBD1 (5 bases). There are 13 residues in the CDR3. The germline CDR1 and CDR2 sequences are SGHVT and SQSDAQ.